Listed below are T cell receptor beta chains from one sample, sequenced in a study of T cells after yellow fever vaccination. Using its own MiXCR run on the 5' RACE reads, TCRdb lists one record per CDR3 protein. The data contain about 580,000 distinct CDR3 sequences, about 15% of them singletons. Specimen: PBMCs, collected about 5 days after the first yellow fever vaccination. These receptors originate from a man younger than 30 who received the YFV17D yellow fever vaccine. Both conserved end residues are part of each CDR3. D genes are given only for firm matches. Rows give clone size only sometimes, using once, few, many, or a class for an expanded clone.

CDR3aa	CDR3nt	len	v_gene	d_gene	abundance	j_gene
CASSQDGGTLLRGYTF	TGCGCCAGCAGCCAAGATGGTGGGACACTCCTAAGGGGCTACACCTTC	16	TRBV4-3	-	-	TRBJ1-2
CAWSVPGPQYF	TGTGCCTGGAGTGTACCAGGACCGCAGTACTTC	11	TRBV30	-	-	TRBJ2-7
CASSPTGRSPLHF	TGTGCCAGCAGCCCCACAGGGCGCTCACCCCTCCACTTT	13	TRBV2	-	-	TRBJ1-6
CSVLLIGQGYEQYF	TGCAGCGTCCTACTCATCGGACAGGGCTACGAGCAGTACTTC	14	TRBV29-1	TRBD1	-	TRBJ2-7
CASSFLGSYNEQFF	TGTGCCAGCAGTTTCCTAGGGTCCTACAATGAGCAGTTCTTC	14	TRBV27	-	few	TRBJ2-1
CASTPIQPQETQYF	TGTGCCAGCACCCCCATTCAACCCCAAGAGACCCAGTACTTC	14	TRBV2	-	few	TRBJ2-5
CASGLGGVRQPQHF	TGTGCTAGTGGTTTGGGAGGGGTTCGCCAGCCCCAGCATTTT	14	TRBV12-5	-	-	TRBJ1-5
CASRSDRAENNEQFF	TGTGCCAGCAGGTCCGACAGAGCAGAAAACAATGAGCAGTTCTTC	15	TRBV28	-	-	TRBJ2-1
CSARPGTNQETQYF	TGCAGTGCTCGTCCCGGGACCAACCAAGAGACCCAGTACTTC	14	TRBV20-1	-	-	TRBJ2-5
CASSYSRYGGPTDTQYF	TGTGCCAGCAGTTACTCGAGATACGGGGGGCCCACAGATACGCAGTATTTT	17	TRBV6-5	-	few	TRBJ2-3
CASKLWGDSGNTIYF	TGTGCCAGCAAGCTCTGGGGTGACTCTGGAAACACCATATATTTT	15	TRBV6-1	-	-	TRBJ1-3
CASSSPGGPAEQYF	TGTGCCAGCAGCTCACCGGGGGGGCCTGCCGAGCAGTACTTC	14	TRBV7-2	TRBD2	-	TRBJ2-7
CASSLDPSREEGTQYF	TGTGCCAGCAGTTTAGACCCTTCGCGGGAAGAAGGGACCCAGTACTTC	16	TRBV12-3/TRBV12-4	-	few	TRBJ2-5
CASSPGGGAREQFF	TGTGCCAGCAGTCCCGGAGGGGGGGCCAGGGAGCAGTTCTTC	14	TRBV6-2/TRBV6-3	-	few	TRBJ2-1
CASRPSSGQYNEQFF	TGTGCCAGTAGACCCTCTAGCGGCCAATACAATGAGCAGTTCTTC	15	TRBV19	TRBD2	few	TRBJ2-1
CATSRAGPPNSPLHF	TGTGCCACCAGCAGAGCCGGTCCCCCGAATTCACCCCTCCACTTT	15	TRBV15	-	few	TRBJ1-6
CASSPTPSTGELFF	TGTGCCAGCAGCCCGACCCCAAGCACCGGGGAGCTGTTTTTT	14	TRBV7-9	-	-	TRBJ2-2
CSAVSPLTYEQYF	TGCAGCGCCGTATCACCCCTTACCTACGAGCAGTACTTC	13	TRBV29-1	-	-	TRBJ2-7
CASSLDGANQPQHF	TGCGCCAGCAGCTTGGACGGGGCGAATCAGCCCCAGCATTTT	14	TRBV5-1	-	-	TRBJ1-5
CASSFLENLDTQYF	TGCGCCAGCAGCTTCCTAGAAAACCTGGATACGCAGTATTTT	14	TRBV5-1	-	-	TRBJ2-3
CAWQDRNRYEQYF	TGTGCCTGGCAGGACAGAAACAGGTACGAGCAGTACTTC	13	TRBV30	-	few	TRBJ2-7
CASSPGTENTEAFF	TGCGCCAGCAGCCCCGGGACAGAGAACACTGAAGCTTTCTTT	14	TRBV5-1	TRBD1	few	TRBJ1-1
CASSFQVYEQYF	TGTGCCAGCAGTTTTCAGGTCTACGAGCAGTACTTC	12	TRBV12-3/TRBV12-4	-	few	TRBJ2-7
CASRENTGAAEAFF	TGCGCCAGCAGGGAAAATACGGGCGCGGCTGAAGCTTTCTTT	14	TRBV5-1	-	-	TRBJ1-1
CASSQGHSNTGELFF	TGCGCCAGCAGCCAGGGACACTCGAACACCGGGGAGCTGTTTTTT	15	TRBV4-1	-	-	TRBJ2-2
CASSVGVLATDTQYF	TGTGCCAGCAGCGTAGGAGTTTTGGCAACAGATACGCAGTATTTT	15	TRBV9	-	-	TRBJ2-3
CASSSSPHSRSKNIQYF	TGTGCCAGCAGTTCTTCCCCTCACAGCAGATCCAAAAACATTCAGTACTTC	17	TRBV6-5	-	few	TRBJ2-4